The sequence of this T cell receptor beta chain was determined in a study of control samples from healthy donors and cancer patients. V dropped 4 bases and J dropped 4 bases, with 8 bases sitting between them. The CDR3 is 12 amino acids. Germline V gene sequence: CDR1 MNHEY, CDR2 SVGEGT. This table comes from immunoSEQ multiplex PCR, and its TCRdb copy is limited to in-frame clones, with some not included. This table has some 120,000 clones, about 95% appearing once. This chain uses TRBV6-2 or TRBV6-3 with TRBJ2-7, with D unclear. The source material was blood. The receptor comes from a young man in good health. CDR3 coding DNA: TGTGCCAGCAGTTCCGACGGTTACGAGCAGTACTTC. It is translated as CASSSDGYEQYF.